This TCR beta chain was documented in a study of T-cell memory formation after mild COVID-19. TCRdb analysed the 5' RACE reads with MiXCR anew, one entry per CDR3 protein. The sample lists about 290,000 distinct CDR3 sequences; less than 20% were seen once. CDR3 size: 18 residues. V shed 0 bases and J 4 bases; nucleotides not matched to a gene: 11. In germline, CDR1 is LGHNA, CDR2 YSLEER. Material: PBMCs or a T cell subset sorted from them (not recorded which). This receptor was identified in a man aged 18 to 29 who had mild COVID-19 (a few samples of this study predate the infection). Cell type and time point are not known. The chain recombines TRBV4-3 with TRBJ2-5; 10 bases map to TRBD2. The CDR3 nucleotides are TGCGCCAGCAGCCAAGAAGGGGGACCTAGCGGGGGAGGAGAGACCCAGTACTTC. Translation: CASSQEGGPSGGGETQYF.